Listed here are 4 T cell receptor beta chains from one sample, sequenced in a study of blood T cell repertoires in COVID-19. TCRdb's table, derived via immunoSEQ multiplex PCR, lists solely in-frame clones and lacks some. The table records roughly 300,000 clones, roughly 85% of them present only once. Sequenced sample: PBMCs or T cells enriched from blood (not recorded which). The receptor set was obtained from a woman in her thirties or forties with acute COVID-19.

This chain connects TRBV5-4 to TRBJ2-3; TRBD1 matches 8 bases. From germline, CDR1 is SGHNT and CDR2 YYREEE (reference sequence). This CDR3 is 15 amino acids long. V shed 5 bases and J 1 base; nucleotides not matched to a gene: 6. The CDR3 spells CASSRQGSRTDTQYF. DNA for the CDR3: TGTGCCAGCAGTCGACAGGGGTCCCGCACAGATACGCAGTATTTT.

V usage is TRBV27 and J usage is TRBJ2-2; TRBD1 matches 7 bases. Per germline, CDR1 MNHEY and CDR2 SMNVEV (reference sequence). With V trimmed by 4 bases and J by 6 bases, 11 bases remained unmatched. This CDR3 comprises 16 residues. In nucleotides, the CDR3 is TGTGCCAGCAGTTATCTCCGGACAGGCGTTCCCGGGGAGCTGTTTTTT. Its translation is CASSYLRTGVPGELFF.

This chain links TRBV5-5 with TRBJ1-2, with D tentatively TRBD1 (5 bases). CDR1 SGHKS and CDR2 YYEKEE come from the germline V gene (reference sequence). This CDR3 comprises 13 residues. V gave up 4 bases and J gave up 4 bases, with 11 bases separating them. The CDR3 loop reads CASSQTEFYGYTF. The CDR3 coding sequence is TGTGCCAGCAGCCAGACAGAATTCTATGGCTACACCTTC.

The V and J genes are TRBV5-8 and TRBJ1-1; D unresolved. CDR3 length: 13 residues. V lost 0 bases and J 6 bases, leaving 9 bases between the germline ends. CDR1 is SGHTS, CDR2 YDEGEE, per germline. CDR3 sequence reads: CASSLGASAEAFF. As DNA, the CDR3 is TGTGCCAGCAGCTTGGGGGCCTCTGCTGAAGCTTTCTTT.